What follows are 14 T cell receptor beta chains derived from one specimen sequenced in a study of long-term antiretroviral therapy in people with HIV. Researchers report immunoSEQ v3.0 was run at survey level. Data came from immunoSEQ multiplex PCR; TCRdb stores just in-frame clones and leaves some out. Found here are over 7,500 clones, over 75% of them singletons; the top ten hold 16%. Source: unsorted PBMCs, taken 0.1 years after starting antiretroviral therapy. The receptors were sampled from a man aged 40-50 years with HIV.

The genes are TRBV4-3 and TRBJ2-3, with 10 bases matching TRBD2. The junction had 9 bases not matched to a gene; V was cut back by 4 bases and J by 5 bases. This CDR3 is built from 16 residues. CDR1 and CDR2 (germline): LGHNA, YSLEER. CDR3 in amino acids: CASSLDGTSVQDTQYF. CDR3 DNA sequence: TGCGCCAGCAGCCTCGACGGGACTAGCGTTCAAGATACGCAGTATTTT.

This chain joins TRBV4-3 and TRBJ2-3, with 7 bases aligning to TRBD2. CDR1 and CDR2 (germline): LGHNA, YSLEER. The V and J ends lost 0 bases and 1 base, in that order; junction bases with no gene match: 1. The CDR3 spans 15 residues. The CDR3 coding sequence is TGCGCCAGCAGCCAAGAAAGCGGGGGCACAGATACGCAGTATTTT. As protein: CASSQESGGTDTQYF.

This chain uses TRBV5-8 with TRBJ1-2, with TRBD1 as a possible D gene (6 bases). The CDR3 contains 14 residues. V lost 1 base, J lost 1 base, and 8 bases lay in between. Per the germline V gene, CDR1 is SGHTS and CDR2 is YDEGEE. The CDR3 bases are TGTGCCAGCAGCTTGTCAGGGGTTAACTATGGCTACACCTTC. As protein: CASSLSGVNYGYTF.

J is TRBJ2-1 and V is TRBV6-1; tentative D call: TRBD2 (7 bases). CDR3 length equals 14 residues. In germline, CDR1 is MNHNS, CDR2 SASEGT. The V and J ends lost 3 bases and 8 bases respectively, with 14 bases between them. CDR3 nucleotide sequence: TGTGCCAGCAGTGAGGGGGGGGCTGGGGATGAGCAGTTCTTC. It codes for CASSEGGAGDEQFF.

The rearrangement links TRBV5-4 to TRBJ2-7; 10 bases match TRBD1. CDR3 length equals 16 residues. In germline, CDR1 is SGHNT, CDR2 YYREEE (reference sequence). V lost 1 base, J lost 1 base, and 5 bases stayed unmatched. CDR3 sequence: CASSLNPGQGSYEQYF. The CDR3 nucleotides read TGTGCCAGCAGCTTGAACCCGGGACAGGGGTCCTACGAGCAGTACTTC.

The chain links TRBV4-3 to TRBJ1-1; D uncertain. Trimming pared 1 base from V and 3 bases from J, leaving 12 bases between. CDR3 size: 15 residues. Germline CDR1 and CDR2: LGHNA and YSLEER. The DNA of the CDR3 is TGCGCCAGCAGCCAAGGAAGCAGGTGGGACACTGAAGCTTTCTTT. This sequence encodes CASSQGSRWDTEAFF.

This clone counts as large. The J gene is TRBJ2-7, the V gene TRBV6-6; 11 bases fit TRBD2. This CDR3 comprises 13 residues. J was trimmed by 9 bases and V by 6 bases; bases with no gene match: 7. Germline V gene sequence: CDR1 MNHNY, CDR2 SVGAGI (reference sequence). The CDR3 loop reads CASSTGLAVGQYF. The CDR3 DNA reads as TGTGCCAGCAGCACGGGACTAGCGGTTGGGCAGTACTTC.

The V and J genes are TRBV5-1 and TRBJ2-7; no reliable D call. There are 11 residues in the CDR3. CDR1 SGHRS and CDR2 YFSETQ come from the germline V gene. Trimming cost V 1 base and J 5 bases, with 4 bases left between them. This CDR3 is CASSLYHEQYF. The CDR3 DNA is TGCGCCAGCAGCTTGTATCACGAGCAGTACTTC.

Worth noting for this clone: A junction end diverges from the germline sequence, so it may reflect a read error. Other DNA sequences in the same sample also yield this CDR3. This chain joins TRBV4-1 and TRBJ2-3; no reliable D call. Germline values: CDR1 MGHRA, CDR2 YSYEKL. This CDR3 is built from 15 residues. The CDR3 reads CASSQDNADTDTQYF. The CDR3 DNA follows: TGCGCCAGCAGTCAAGATAACGCTGACACAGATACGCAGTATTTT.

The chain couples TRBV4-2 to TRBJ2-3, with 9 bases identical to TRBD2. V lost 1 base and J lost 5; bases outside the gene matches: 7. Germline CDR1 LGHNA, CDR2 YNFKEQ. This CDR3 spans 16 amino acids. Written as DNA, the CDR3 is TGTGCCAGCAGCCAAGGCCTGGCGGGGGGGCGAGATACGCAGTATTTT. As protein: CASSQGLAGGRDTQYF.

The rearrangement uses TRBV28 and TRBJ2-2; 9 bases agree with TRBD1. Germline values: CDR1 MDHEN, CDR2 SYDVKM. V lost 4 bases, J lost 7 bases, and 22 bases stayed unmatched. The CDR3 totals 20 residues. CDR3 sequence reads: CASSSYKPGQGFALGGELFF. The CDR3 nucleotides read TGTGCCAGCAGTTCATATAAACCGGGACAGGGTTTCGCGCTCGGCGGGGAGCTGTTTTTT. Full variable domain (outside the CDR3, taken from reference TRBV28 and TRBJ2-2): DVKVTQSSRYLVKRTGEKVFLECVQDMDHENMFWYRQDPGLGLRLIYFSYDVKMKEKGDIPEGYSVSREKKERFSLILESASTNQTSMYLCASSSYKPGQGFALGGELFFGEGSRLTVL.

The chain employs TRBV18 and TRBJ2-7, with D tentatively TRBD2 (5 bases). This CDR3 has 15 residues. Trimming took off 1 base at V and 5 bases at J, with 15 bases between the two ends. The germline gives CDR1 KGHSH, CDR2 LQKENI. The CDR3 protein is CASSPLPDSANEQYF. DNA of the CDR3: TGTGCCAGCTCACCACTTCCGGACTCTGCTAACGAGCAGTACTTC.

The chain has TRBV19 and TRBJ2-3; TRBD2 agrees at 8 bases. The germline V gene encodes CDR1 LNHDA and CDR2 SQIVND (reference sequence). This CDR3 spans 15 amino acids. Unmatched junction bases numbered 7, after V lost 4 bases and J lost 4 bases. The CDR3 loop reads CASSTLAGFPDTQYF. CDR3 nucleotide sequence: TGTGCCAGTAGTACATTAGCGGGGTTCCCAGATACGCAGTATTTT.

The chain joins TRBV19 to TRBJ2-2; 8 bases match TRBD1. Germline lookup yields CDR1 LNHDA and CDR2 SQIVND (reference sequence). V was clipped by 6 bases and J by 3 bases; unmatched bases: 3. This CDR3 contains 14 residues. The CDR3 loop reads CASRTGAYTGELFF. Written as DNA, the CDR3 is TGTGCCAGTAGGACAGGGGCTTACACCGGGGAGCTGTTTTTT.